This T cell receptor beta chain was sequenced for a study of Tregs in tolerant kidney transplant recipients. Findings and caveats of the study: The most relevant donor-specific Treg TCRbeta repertoire apparently came from expansion with activated donor B cells. No direct test of biological reproducibility was done here.

Recipients received nonmyeloablative bone marrow transplants from related graft donors, with transient mixed chimerism. Unstimulated Tregs (CD4+CD25+CD127-) and CD4+CD25- non-Tregs were sorted from PBMCs. Clones were read by immunoSEQ multiplex PCR, and TCRdb kept only the in-frame ones, dropping some. The listing records some 10,000 clones. V was trimmed by 1 base and J by 2 bases, leaving 12 bases between them. This CDR3 is built from 15 residues. CDR1 is SEHNR, CDR2 FQNEAQ, per germline (reference sequence). On this clone itself: Its antigen is unknown. The read finishes 3 residues shy of the CDR3 end, and the germline J gene is used to complete it.

The chain is built from TRBV7-9 and TRBJ2-7; the D gene is possibly TRBD1 (5 bases). The source was CD8+ T cells from blood (PBMCs), collected 24 months after the transplant. This receptor was identified in a human patient who received a combined kidney and bone marrow transplant. Some of these T cells may belong to the graft donor. The CDR3 is CASSLDPQGTYEQYF. CDR3 DNA (partial): TGTGCCAGCAGCTTAGACCCCCAGGGTACCTACGAG.